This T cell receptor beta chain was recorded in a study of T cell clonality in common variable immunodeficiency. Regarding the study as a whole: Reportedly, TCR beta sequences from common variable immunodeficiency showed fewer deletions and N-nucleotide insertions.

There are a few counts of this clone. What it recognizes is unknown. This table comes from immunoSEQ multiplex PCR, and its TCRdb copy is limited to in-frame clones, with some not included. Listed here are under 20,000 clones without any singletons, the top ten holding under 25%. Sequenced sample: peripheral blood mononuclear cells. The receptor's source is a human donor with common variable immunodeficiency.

Here the CDR3 reads CASSWRENYEQYF. The CDR3 bases that were read are TGTGCCAGCAGTTGGCGGGAGAACTACGAG. The V call is TRBV6-2 or TRBV6-3, the J call TRBJ2-7; 7 bases align to TRBD2. The observed sequence ends 3 residues before the CDR3 terminus, with the missing tail filled in from the germline J gene. CDR1 is MNHEY, CDR2 SVGEGT, per germline. The CDR3 is made up of 13 amino acids. J was trimmed by 3 bases and V by 4 bases; bases with no gene match: 3.